Presented here are 32 T cell receptor beta chains from one specimen sequenced in a study of Graves' ophthalmopathy and Graves' hyperthyroidism. Beta-chain TCR CDR3 regions were amplified from RNA transcripts. HTBI-primed RT-PCR formed the first round, and a multiplex PCR formed the second. MiXCR, run by TCRdb on the multiplex PCR reads, gives a single entry per CDR3 protein. The sample holds roughly 230,000 distinct CDR3 sequences, 20% to 25% seen once. The source material was peripheral blood. Every receptor here comes from a woman aged 50 to 65 with Graves' ophthalmopathy.

V usage is TRBV7-2 and J usage is TRBJ2-5, with D perhaps given as TRBD1 or TRBD2 (5 bases each). The CDR3 spans 12 residues. V was trimmed by 1 base and J by 9 bases, leaving 9 bases between them. Germline V lookup: CDR1 SGHTA, CDR2 FQGNSA. The CDR3 nucleotides read TGTGCCAGCAGCTTAGAGGGACGGGCCCAGTACTTC. Translated, it gives CASSLEGRAQYF. Together with reference TRBV7-2 and TRBJ2-5, the CDR3 gives the full variable domain: GAGVSQSPSNKVTEKGKDVELRCDPISGHTALYWYRQSLGQGLEFLIYFQGNSAPDKSGLPSDRFSAERTGGSVSTLTIQRTQQEDSAVYLCASSLEGRAQYFGPGTRLLVL.

This clonotype has ten or more counts. The rearrangement links TRBV29-1 to TRBJ2-5; TRBD1 matches 7 bases. The germline V gene encodes CDR1 SQVTM and CDR2 ANQGSEA. J lost 1 base, V lost 7 bases, and 6 bases had no gene match. The CDR3 spans 13 residues. The CDR3, as DNA: TGCAGCGGTTCCGGGACAGCCCAAGAGACCCAGTACTTC. This encodes CSGSGTAQETQYF.

Many counts were recorded for this clonotype. The chain carries TRBV12-5 and TRBJ2-7; TRBD1 matches 7 bases. The junction had 8 bases not matched to a gene; V was cut back by 0 bases and J by 0 bases. Per germline, CDR1 LGHNT and CDR2 FRNRAP. This CDR3 comprises 17 residues. The CDR3: CASGLVRGQAVSYEQYF. CDR3 DNA sequence: TGTGCTAGTGGTTTGGTACGCGGACAGGCGGTCTCCTACGAGCAGTACTTC.

The J gene is TRBJ2-5, the V gene TRBV27; the D gene could be TRBD1 or TRBD2 (6 bases each). Germline V gene lookup returns CDR1 MNHEY and CDR2 SMNVEV (reference sequence). The CDR3 spans 16 residues. V was clipped by 4 bases and J by 5 bases, with 20 bases between them. The CDR3, as DNA: TGTGCCAGCAGTTCTCCGGCCAGCGGAGGGGGGGAGACCCAGTACTTC. It is translated as CASSSPASGGGETQYF.

The sample holds many counts of this clonotype. V is TRBV6-1 and J is TRBJ2-6; the D gene is possibly TRBD1 (6 bases). Trimming removed 8 bases at V and 0 bases at J, with 11 bases between. The CDR3 spans 15 residues. The germline gives CDR1 MNHNS, CDR2 SASEGT. The CDR3 is CASGQYDSGANVLTF. The CDR3 DNA reads as TGTGCCAGCGGACAGTACGACTCTGGGGCCAACGTCCTGACTTTC.

This clonotype was seen ten or more times. V is TRBV14 and J is TRBJ1-1; D unclear. Trimming pared 0 bases from V and 4 bases from J, leaving 6 bases between. Germline V CDR1 and CDR2: SGHDN, FVKESK. CDR3 length: 13 residues. CDR3 in DNA: TGTGCCAGCAGCCAAGAAAGAGCCACTGAAGCTTTCTTT. This translates into CASSQERATEAFF.

This chain joins TRBV19 and TRBJ2-7; 11 bases match TRBD2. The V and J ends lost 5 bases and 6 bases, in that order; junction bases with no gene match: 9. Germline assignment: CDR1 LNHDA and CDR2 SQIVND (reference sequence). The CDR3 is 15 residues long. The CDR3 bases are TGTGCCAGTAGTGCTAAGACTAGCGGGAATGTCGAGCAGTACTTC. As protein: CASSAKTSGNVEQYF.

The sample holds many counts of this clonotype. The chain uses TRBV14 and TRBJ2-4, with D uncertain. The CDR3 runs 13 residues. CDR1 is SGHDN, CDR2 FVKESK, per germline. The V end was cut by 0 bases, the J end by 6 bases, with 6 bases between. The CDR3: CASSQDALNIQYF. CDR3 in DNA: TGTGCCAGCAGCCAAGACGCCCTAAACATTCAGTACTTC.

This clonotype appeared many times. V usage is TRBV24-1 and J usage is TRBJ1-5, with a tentative D call TRBD1 (5 bases). The CDR3 is made up of 15 amino acids. In germline, CDR1 is KGHDR, CDR2 SFDVKD. Trimming took 4 bases from V and 5 from J, leaving 14 bases between them. Here the CDR3 DNA reads TGTGCCACCAGTGACCGAAGGGGAGGGGATCAGCCCCAGCATTTT. Translating it yields CATSDRRGGDQPQHF.

V usage is TRBV11-2 and J usage is TRBJ2-4; D is tentatively TRBD1 or TRBD2 (5 bases each). V lost 8 bases, J lost 9 bases, and 14 bases lay in between. The CDR3 is 12 amino acids. The V gene's germline CDR1 is SGHAT and CDR2 FQNNGV. Here the CDR3 reads CASRAAGSIQYF. The CDR3 coding sequence is TGTGCCAGCCGGGCGGCAGGGAGCATTCAGTACTTC.

At least ten counts were recorded for this clonotype. The CDR3 DNA is TGTGCCAGCAGCTTAGGGGTCGGAAACTCCTACGAGCAGTACTTC. Protein: CASSLGVGNSYEQYF. The chain joins TRBV11-2 to TRBJ2-7; D is unclear. This CDR3 has 15 amino acids. The V end lost 1 base, the J end lost 0 bases, and 10 bases lay between the germline ends. Germline V gene lookup returns CDR1 SGHAT and CDR2 FQNNGV.

This clonotype was picked up many times. The chain employs TRBV6-5 and TRBJ1-6; TRBD1 is a possible D gene (6 bases). V shed 2 bases and J shed 1 base, with 9 bases lying between them. The germline gives CDR1 MNHEY, CDR2 SVGAGI. The CDR3 consists of 16 residues. The CDR3, as DNA: TGTGCCAGCAGTTACGGAGGGGGATCCTATAATTCACCCCTCCACTTT. It translates to CASSYGGGSYNSPLHF.

In this sample, this clonotype turned up many times. The V gene is TRBV19, the J gene TRBJ2-7; 9 positions agree with TRBD1. This CDR3 is built from 13 residues. The germline CDR1 and CDR2 sequences are LNHDA and SQIVND (reference sequence). J lost 5 bases, V lost 3 bases, and 2 bases had no gene match. The CDR3 DNA follows: TGTGCCAGTAGTATCCGGGACAGGGACGAGCAGTACTTC. Residues: CASSIRDRDEQYF. Full variable domain (outside the CDR3, taken from reference TRBV19 and TRBJ2-7): DGGITQSPKYLFRKEGQNVTLSCEQNLNHDAMYWYRQDPGQGLRLIYYSQIVNDFQKGDIAEGYSVSREKKESFPLTVTSAQKNPTAFYLCASSIRDRDEQYFGPGTRLTVT.

V and J are TRBV19 and TRBJ1-5; a weak D match, TRBD1 (6 bases). V lost 5 bases to trimming and J lost 5 bases, with 10 bases between them. This CDR3 contains 13 residues. Germline V gene sequence: CDR1 LNHDA, CDR2 SQIVND (reference sequence). CDR3 amino acids: CASSVRTDQPQHF. The CDR3 DNA follows: TGTGCCAGTAGTGTTCGGACAGATCAGCCCCAGCATTTT. Full variable domain (remainder filled in from reference TRBV19 and TRBJ1-5): DGGITQSPKYLFRKEGQNVTLSCEQNLNHDAMYWYRQDPGQGLRLIYYSQIVNDFQKGDIAEGYSVSREKKESFPLTVTSAQKNPTAFYLCASSVRTDQPQHFGDGTRLSIL.

This chain links TRBV5-5 with TRBJ2-7; 7 bases map to TRBD2. The CDR3 is 14 amino acids. The germline CDR1 and CDR2 sequences are SGHKS and YYEKEE (reference sequence). J lost 6 bases, V lost 5 bases, and 11 bases had no gene match. Here the CDR3 reads CASRPGTTPSEQYF. CDR3 nucleotide sequence: TGTGCCAGCAGGCCCGGGACTACCCCCTCCGAGCAGTACTTC.

This clonotype appeared a few times. This may stem from a read error, because a much larger clone lies one nucleotide away. The J gene is TRBJ2-7, the V gene TRBV30; 7 nucleotides match TRBD1. The CDR3 extends over 14 amino acids. CDR1 and CDR2 from the germline V gene are GTSNPN and SVGIG (reference sequence). V shed 5 bases and J 2 bases; nucleotides not matched to a gene: 9. CDR3 bases: TGTGCCTGGGACCGGGACAGTGTTGCCTACGAGCAGTACTTC. Translating it yields CAWDRDSVAYEQYF.

V usage is TRBV5-1 and J usage is TRBJ2-5, with 10 bases matching TRBD2. V trimming: 6 bases; J trimming: 5 bases; junction bases outside the gene matches: 4. The CDR3 totals 13 residues. Looked up from germline, CDR1 is SGHRS and CDR2 is YFSETQ. CDR3 in DNA: TGCGCCAGCACGAGTAGCGGGAGGGAGACCCAGTACTTC. As protein: CASTSSGRETQYF.

The chain employs TRBV7-9 and TRBJ1-2, with D possibly being TRBD1 (6 bases). Trimming cost V 1 base and J 3 bases, with 9 bases left between them. The CDR3 runs to 14 residues. CDR1 is SEHNR, CDR2 FQNEAQ, per germline (reference sequence). The CDR3 DNA sequence: TGTGCCAGCAGCTTAGTCGGGGGCCACTATGGCTACACCTTC. This translates into CASSLVGGHYGYTF.

This sequence joins TRBV20-1 and TRBJ1-1, with TRBD1 identical over 9 bases. Losses at the gene ends were 0 bases for V and 10 bases for J; bases not matched to a gene: 18. Germline V gene data show CDR1 as DFQATT and CDR2 as SNEGSKA (reference sequence). The CDR3 consists of 17 residues. The CDR3: CSARDQGQGQGKAGAFF. The CDR3 bases are TGCAGTGCTAGAGATCAAGGGCAGGGACAGGGAAAAGCTGGAGCTTTCTTT.

V gene TRBV12-3 or TRBV12-4 combines with J gene TRBJ2-5; tentatively, D is TRBD1 (5 bases). CDR3 length: 14 amino acids. V dropped 3 bases and J dropped 1 base, with 9 bases sitting between them. The CDR3 DNA follows: TGTGCCAGCAGTTTGGCGACAGCCCAAGAGACCCAGTACTTC. Protein product: CASSLATAQETQYF.

The chain recombines TRBV11-2 with TRBJ2-7, with 8 bases that match TRBD2. CDR3 size: 16 residues. In germline, CDR1 is SGHAT, CDR2 FQNNGV. With V trimmed by 5 bases and J by 5 bases, 14 bases remained unmatched. The CDR3 region is CASSLQTGTSAHEQYF. Here the CDR3 DNA reads TGTGCCAGCAGCCTGCAAACCGGGACTAGTGCCCACGAGCAGTACTTC.

There are a few counts of this clonotype. The chain is built from TRBV2 and TRBJ1-1; perhaps TRBD1 as D (5 bases). CDR1 SNHLY and CDR2 FYNNEI come from the germline V gene. The ends were cut back, 6 bases at V and 0 bases at J, with 17 bases in the middle. This CDR3 comprises 16 residues. For the CDR3, the DNA is TGTGCCAGCAGCCCCCCCGGAGGGGTCATGAACACTGAAGCTTTCTTT. Protein product: CASSPPGGVMNTEAFF. Looking up the rest from reference TRBV2 and TRBJ1-1 gives the full variable domain: EPEVTQTPSHQVTQMGQEVILRCVPISNHLYFYWYRQILGQKVEFLVSFYNNEISEKSEIFDDQFSVERPDGSNFTLKIRSTKLEDSAMYFCASSPPGGVMNTEAFFGQGTRLTVV.

This clonotype has a count of ten or more. The V and J genes are TRBV6-1 and TRBJ1-5; tentative D call: TRBD1 (6 bases). CDR1 MNHNS and CDR2 SASEGT come from the germline V gene. Trimming cost V 5 bases and J 0 bases, with 8 bases left between them. The CDR3 extends over 14 amino acids. The CDR3 loop is CASSRQDSNQPQHF. CDR3 sequence (DNA): TGTGCCAGCAGTCGACAGGATAGCAATCAGCCCCAGCATTTT.

This clonotype has only a few counts. J is TRBJ2-7 and V is TRBV18, with D possibly being TRBD1 (6 bases). Germline assignment: CDR1 KGHSH and CDR2 LQKENI. The V end was cut by 4 bases, the J end by 0 bases, with 10 bases between. The CDR3 has 14 amino acids. The CDR3, as DNA: TGTGCCAGCTCACGCCGACAGGACTCCTACGAGCAGTACTTC. It translates to CASSRRQDSYEQYF.

The chain is built from TRBV18 and TRBJ1-1, with 9 nucleotides matching TRBD1. Germline V gene sequence: CDR1 KGHSH, CDR2 LQKENI. With V trimmed by 5 bases and J by 3 bases, 7 bases remained unmatched. The CDR3 runs to 15 residues. The CDR3 loop reads CASSTGTGPDTEAFF. CDR3 DNA sequence: TGTGCCAGCTCAACCGGGACAGGGCCGGACACTGAAGCTTTCTTT.

There are many counts of this clonotype. This chain connects TRBV19 to TRBJ2-5; a weak D match, TRBD2 (6 bases). The CDR3 has 15 amino acids. Germline CDR1 is LNHDA and CDR2 is SQIVND (reference sequence). Trimming stripped 7 bases from V and 0 bases from J, with 15 bases between. The CDR3: CASKRRGPYQETQYF. CDR3 DNA sequence: TGTGCCAGTAAGAGGCGGGGCCCGTACCAAGAGACCCAGTACTTC. The whole variable domain, filled in from reference TRBV19 and TRBJ2-5, reads DGGITQSPKYLFRKEGQNVTLSCEQNLNHDAMYWYRQDPGQGLRLIYYSQIVNDFQKGDIAEGYSVSREKKESFPLTVTSAQKNPTAFYLCASKRRGPYQETQYFGPGTRLLVL.

The CDR3 reads CATSDDRTSGRSEQYF. The CDR3 DNA follows: TGTGCCACCAGTGACGACCGGACTAGCGGGAGAAGCGAGCAGTACTTC. The chain is built from TRBV24-1 and TRBJ2-7; 13 nucleotides match TRBD2. The CDR3 extends over 16 amino acids. V shed 4 bases, J shed 6 bases, and the junction held 8 bases outside the gene matches. Per the germline V gene, CDR1 is KGHDR and CDR2 is SFDVKD.

This chain joins TRBV20-1 and TRBJ1-3; D is unclear. The CDR3 loop spans 14 amino acids. The germline V gene has CDR1 DFQATT and CDR2 SNEGSKA (reference sequence). Trimming took 4 bases from V and 0 from J, leaving 10 bases between them. The CDR3, as DNA: TGCAGTGCTACGGACGTCAGCTCTGGAAACACCATATATTTT. Encoded protein: CSATDVSSGNTIYF.

This clonotype was seen repeatedly, ten times or more. The genes are TRBV6-1 and TRBJ2-2; tentative D call: TRBD2 (6 bases). The CDR3 sequence is 12 residues long. Looked up from germline, CDR1 is MNHNS and CDR2 is SASEGT. Trimming pared 9 bases from V and 4 bases from J, leaving 9 bases between. The chain's CDR3 is CASNGGTGELFF. CDR3 in DNA: TGTGCCAGTAACGGGGGCACCGGGGAGCTGTTTTTT.

The table lists this clonotype with a few counts. The chain employs TRBV4-1 and TRBJ1-3, with D perhaps matching TRBD1 (6 bases). Germline-derived CDR1 and CDR2 are MGHRA and YSYEKL. Trimming shortened V by 0 bases and J by 4 bases, and 10 bases separated the two germline ends. This CDR3 has 15 residues. CDR3 nucleotide sequence: TGCGCCAGCAGCCAAGATATGGGGGCCGGAAACACCATATATTTT. This gives the protein CASSQDMGAGNTIYF.

This clonotype was counted many times. This chain joins TRBV29-1 and TRBJ2-5; D is unresolved. The V end lost 4 bases, the J end lost 2 bases, and 8 bases lay between the germline ends. Germline CDR1 SQVTM, CDR2 ANQGSEA. CDR3 length: 12 residues. CDR3 amino acids: CSVVEGQETQYF. The CDR3 coding sequence is TGCAGCGTTGTAGAAGGGCAAGAGACCCAGTACTTC.

This clonotype was detected many times. The chain uses TRBV5-1 and TRBJ2-3; tentatively, D is TRBD2 (6 bases). The ends were cut back, 1 base at V and 0 bases at J, with 9 bases in the middle. Germline CDR1 SGHRS, CDR2 YFSETQ. There are 15 residues in the CDR3. Here the CDR3 reads CASSLLLASTDTQYF. Here the CDR3 DNA reads TGCGCCAGCAGCTTGCTACTAGCTAGCACAGATACGCAGTATTTT. The variable domain in full, completed from reference TRBV5-1 and TRBJ2-3, reads KAGVTQTPRYLIKTRGQQVTLSCSPISGHRSVSWYQQTPGQGLQFLFEYFSETQRNKGNFPGRFSGRQFSNSRSEMNVSTLELGDSALYLCASSLLLASTDTQYFGPGTRLTVL.